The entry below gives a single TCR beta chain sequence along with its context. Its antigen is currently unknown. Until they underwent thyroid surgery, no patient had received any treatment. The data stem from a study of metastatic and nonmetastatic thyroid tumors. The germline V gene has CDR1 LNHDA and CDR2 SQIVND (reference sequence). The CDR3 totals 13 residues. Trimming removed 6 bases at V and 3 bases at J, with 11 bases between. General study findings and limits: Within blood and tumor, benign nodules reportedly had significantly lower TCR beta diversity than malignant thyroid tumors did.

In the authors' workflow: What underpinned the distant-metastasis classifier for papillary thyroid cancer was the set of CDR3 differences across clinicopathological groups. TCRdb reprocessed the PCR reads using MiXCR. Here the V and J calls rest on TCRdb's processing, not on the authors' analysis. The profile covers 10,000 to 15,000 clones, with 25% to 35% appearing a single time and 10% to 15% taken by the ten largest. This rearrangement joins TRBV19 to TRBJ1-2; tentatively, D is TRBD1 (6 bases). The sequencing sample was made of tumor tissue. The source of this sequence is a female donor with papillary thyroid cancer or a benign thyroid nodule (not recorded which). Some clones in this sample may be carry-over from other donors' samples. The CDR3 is CASRRTDDYGYTF. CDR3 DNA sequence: TGTGCCAGTAGACGGACAGACGACTATGGCTACACCTTC.